The clone carrying this T cell receptor beta chain was seen a handful of times. The data derive from a study of cytomegalovirus exposure and HLA in healthy donors. The wider study: The study's early data release held about 77 million unique TCRs from HLA-typed donors.

13 Jbeta primers and 60 Vbeta primers were used for the PCR. The repertoire was sequenced with immunoSEQ multiplex PCR; TCRdb's copy has only in-frame clones and lacks some. The data show tens of thousands of clones, 7.6% seen once. The CDR3 sequence is 11 residues long. V was clipped by 4 bases and J by 8 bases, with 6 bases between them. Looked up from germline, CDR1 is MDHEN and CDR2 is SYDVKM. Sequenced input: PBMCs. The clonotype was recovered from a man between 45 and 60 years old in good health and CMV-seronegative. The chain has TRBV28 and TRBJ1-3; D uncertain. Here the CDR3 reads CASSSRDTIYF. Here the CDR3 DNA reads TGTGCCAGCAGTTCTCGGGACACCATATATTTT.